Each of the 24 T cell receptor beta chains below was sequenced from the same sample in a study of T cell repertoires in aging, cancer and after chemotherapy. TCR beta rearrangements were amplified from peripheral blood genomic DNA. Multiplex touch-down PCR with TRB-A/B primers amplified rearranged V-D-J TRB sequences. TCRdb redid the calling of the multiplex PCR reads with MiXCR, one entry per CDR3 protein. The sample gives 1,500 to 2,000 distinct CDR3 sequences, almost 40% of which show up once; about 40% is in the top ten. The sequencing input was blood. The receptors were gathered from a human donor with a solid tumor.

The chain uses TRBV18 and TRBJ1-1; D not resolved. Germline values: CDR1 KGHSH, CDR2 LQKENI. The CDR3 is 13 amino acids. The V gene lost 5 bases and the J gene lost 4 bases, with 11 bases spanning the gap. CDR3 DNA: TGTGCCAGCTCAACTGATGAGGGCACTGAAGCTTTCTTT. Translation: CASSTDEGTEAFF.

By frequency in the sample, this clonotype is medium-sized. The chain carries TRBV27 and TRBJ2-7; D is possibly TRBD1 (6 bases). CDR1 MNHEY and CDR2 SMNVEV come from the germline V gene (reference sequence). Trimming took 5 bases from V and 4 from J, leaving 12 bases between them. The CDR3 sequence is 13 residues long. The CDR3 DNA follows: TGTGCCAGCAGTCCGTGGACAGATTACGAGCAGTACTTC. Encoded protein: CASSPWTDYEQYF.

This chain uses TRBV12-3 or TRBV12-4 with TRBJ2-7, with a weak D call TRBD2 (5 bases). CDR3 length equals 12 residues. V shed 6 bases and J shed 3 bases, with 9 bases lying between them. The CDR3 region has the DNA TGTGCCAGCAGGACCCGGGACTACGAGCAGTACTTC. Its protein is CASRTRDYEQYF.

The chain couples TRBV12-3 or TRBV12-4 to TRBJ1-1; 8 bases are a match to TRBD1. This CDR3 has 15 residues. V was pared by 6 bases and J by 5 bases, with 11 bases of the junction left unmatched. In nucleotides, the CDR3 is TGTGCCAGCAGGCAAGCCGGGACAGGTAGGACTGAAGCTTTCTTT. Its protein product is CASRQAGTGRTEAFF.

This clonotype has just a few counts. The gene calls are TRBV6-1 and TRBJ1-4; 7 positions agree with TRBD1. Germline V lookup: CDR1 MNHNS, CDR2 SASEGT. This CDR3 region has 15 residues. V was pared by 0 bases and J by 7 bases, with 5 bases of the junction left unmatched. CDR3 nucleotide sequence: TGTGCCAGCAGTGAAGCGTCGGGACAGATTGAAAAACTGTTTTTT. It encodes CASSEASGQIEKLFF.

The chain joins TRBV12-3 or TRBV12-4 to TRBJ2-7; TRBD1 aligns across 10 bases. The CDR3 consists of 19 residues. V lost 6 bases and J lost 7; bases outside the gene matches: 24. DNA for the CDR3: TGTGCCAGCAGCCCCAATCCTCTTTTAGTGGGGACAGGGGCGGGGGAGCAGTACTTC. Translated: CASSPNPLLVGTGAGEQYF.

V usage is TRBV20-1 and J usage is TRBJ1-1; the D is unclear. This CDR3 has 15 residues. Trimming took off 0 bases at V and 0 bases at J, with 11 bases between the two ends. Germline V CDR1 and CDR2: DFQATT, SNEGSKA (reference sequence). For the CDR3, the DNA is TGCAGTGCTAGAGATGACACGGTGTTGAACACTGAAGCTTTCTTT. It translates to CSARDDTVLNTEAFF.

This clonotype was counted a single time. The gene calls are TRBV5-1 and TRBJ1-1, with a weak D call TRBD1 (5 bases). V lost 1 base to trimming and J lost 6 bases, with 25 bases between them. This CDR3 is 18 amino acids long. Germline loops: CDR1 SGHRS, CDR2 YFSETQ. CDR3 region: CASSLYPWGVTPTAEAFF. As DNA, the CDR3 is TGCGCCAGCAGCTTGTACCCGTGGGGGGTAACTCCAACCGCTGAAGCTTTCTTT.

The rearrangement uses TRBV5-6 and TRBJ2-7; D remains unclear. This CDR3 comprises 12 residues. The germline CDR1 and CDR2 sequences are SGHDT and YYEEEE. Between the trimmed V and J ends, which lost 1 base and 4 bases, there was a span of 6 bases. CDR3 sequence reads: CASSLSAYEQYF. The CDR3 DNA reads TGTGCCAGCAGCTTGTCCGCATACGAGCAGTACTTC. Filled out from reference TRBV5-6 and TRBJ2-7, the complete variable domain reads DAGVTQSPTHLIKTRGQQVTLRCSPKSGHDTVSWYQQALGQGPQFIFQYYEEEERQRGNFPDRFSGHQFPNYSSELNVNALLLGDSALYLCASSLSAYEQYFGPGTRLTVT.

V usage is TRBV12-3 or TRBV12-4 and J usage is TRBJ1-2; a possible D gene is TRBD1 (6 bases). CDR3 length: 14 amino acids. Deletions cut 5 bases from V and 7 bases from J, with 17 bases between. The CDR3 DNA follows: TGTGCCAGCAGTCCGACCTTAGGGGGGCTTGGCTACACCTTC. The encoded protein is CASSPTLGGLGYTF.

The rearrangement joins TRBV29-1 to TRBJ2-5; D is tentatively TRBD1 or TRBD2 (6 bases each). Trimming left V 4 bases short and J 4 bases short, with 16 bases between. Germline V CDR1 and CDR2: SQVTM, ANQGSEA. The CDR3 contains 14 residues. In DNA, the CDR3 is TGCAGCGTTGGGGGGCCGACTAGGTCAGAGACCCAGTACTTC. Its protein is CSVGGPTRSETQYF.

This clonotype turned up a few times. This chain links TRBV5-6 with TRBJ2-7, with 8 bases lining up with TRBD1. V shed 0 bases, J shed 2 bases, and the junction held 1 base outside the gene matches. Germline loops: CDR1 SGHDT, CDR2 YYEEEE. This CDR3 comprises 14 residues. CDR3: CASSLGTGTYEQYF. CDR3 DNA sequence: TGTGCCAGCAGCTTGGGGACAGGGACCTACGAGCAGTACTTC.

The CDR3 DNA reads TGTGCCAGCATTAGTCGGGTCAGCACAGATACGCAGTATTTT. This encodes CASISRVSTDTQYF. The chain recombines TRBV7-9 with TRBJ2-3; D is uncertain. V was pared by 7 bases and J by 0 bases, with 11 bases between. The V gene's germline CDR1 is SEHNR and CDR2 FQNEAQ (reference sequence). This CDR3 is built from 14 residues.

Within the sample, this clonotype is hyperexpanded. The V call is TRBV6-5, the J call TRBJ2-3, with 16 bases matching TRBD2. The CDR3 is made up of 21 amino acids. V gave up 9 bases and J gave up 2 bases; unmatched junction bases: 20. Germline lookup yields CDR1 MNHEY and CDR2 SVGAGI. DNA of the CDR3: TGTGCCAGGCTCCTTCCGGGACTAGCGGGAGGGCGTAAACCAAACACAGATACGCAGTATTTT. It yields the protein CARLLPGLAGGRKPNTDTQYF.

The chain employs TRBV6-5 and TRBJ2-5; weak D call: TRBD1 (6 bases). From germline, CDR1 is MNHEY and CDR2 SVGAGI. The CDR3 totals 13 residues. V gave up 0 bases and J gave up 4 bases, with 6 bases separating them. The CDR3: CASSYSRGETQYF. In DNA, the CDR3 is TGTGCCAGCAGTTACTCCAGGGGAGAGACCCAGTACTTC.

The V and J genes are TRBV5-6 and TRBJ2-7, with no clear D. Trimming removed 3 bases at V and 3 bases at J, with 4 bases between. The CDR3 is 11 residues long. CDR1 is SGHDT, CDR2 YYEEEE, per germline. This CDR3 reads CASSSNYEQYF. The DNA of the CDR3 is TGTGCCAGCAGCTCAAACTACGAGCAGTACTTC.

This clonotype occurred a few times. This chain connects TRBV27 to TRBJ2-7; TRBD1 might be the D (6 bases). This CDR3 has 14 residues. V was trimmed by 2 bases and J by 0 bases, leaving 8 bases between them. CDR1 and CDR2 (germline): MNHEY, SMNVEV (reference sequence). CDR3: CASSLRDNSYEQYF. The CDR3 DNA is TGTGCCAGCAGTTTACGGGACAACTCCTACGAGCAGTACTTC.

This clonotype was counted a few times. J is TRBJ1-3 and V is TRBV7-2; D possibly corresponds to TRBD1 (6 bases). Per the germline V gene, CDR1 is SGHTA and CDR2 is FQGNSA. The CDR3 contains 15 residues. V lost 1 base and J 3 bases, leaving 10 bases between the germline ends. The CDR3 reads CASSLEGGNGNTIYF. CDR3 nucleotides: TGTGCCAGCAGCTTAGAAGGGGGGAATGGAAACACCATATATTTT.

This clonotype was seen only a few times. V gene TRBV20-1 combines with J gene TRBJ2-7; TRBD2 agrees at 11 bases. Germline CDR1 reads DFQATT; CDR2 reads SNEGSKA (reference sequence). Germline trimming cut 7 bases from V and 5 bases from J; bases unmatched to any gene: 7. The CDR3 has 13 amino acids. The CDR3 sequence is CSVGTSGSDEQYF. The DNA for the CDR3 is TGCAGTGTCGGGACTAGCGGAAGTGACGAGCAGTACTTC.

The rearrangement joins TRBV19 to TRBJ1-2; TRBD1 matches at 11 bases. Germline assignment: CDR1 LNHDA and CDR2 SQIVND (reference sequence). Germline trimming cut 6 bases from V and 4 bases from J; bases unmatched to any gene: 10. The CDR3 length is 16 residues. In DNA, the CDR3 is TGTGCCAGTAGCCTCGGGACAGGGGGACCCATCTATGGCTACACCTTC. Translated: CASSLGTGGPIYGYTF.

The genes are TRBV11-2 and TRBJ2-7; 9 bases match TRBD1. The germline V gene encodes CDR1 SGHAT and CDR2 FQNNGV. There are 14 residues in the CDR3. V trimming: 5 bases; J trimming: 5 bases; junction bases outside the gene matches: 7. CDR3 in DNA: TGTGCCAGCAGCCCCAGGACAGGGGCGGACGAGCAGTACTTC. Encoded protein: CASSPRTGADEQYF.

This clonotype was detected only a few times. The chain couples TRBV20-1 to TRBJ2-5; 8 bases map to TRBD2. The junction had 11 bases not matched to a gene; V was cut back by 3 bases and J by 5 bases. CDR3 size: 15 residues. The germline CDR1 and CDR2 sequences are DFQATT and SNEGSKA (reference sequence). The CDR3 coding sequence is TGCAGTGCTAGCCAGAATCGGGAGGGCTTTGAGACCCAGTACTTC. Protein product: CSASQNREGFETQYF.

The chain carries TRBV7-2 and TRBJ2-7; 8 bases are a match to TRBD2. Germline V gene sequence: CDR1 SGHTA, CDR2 FQGNSA. The V segment lost 3 bases and the J segment 2 bases; nucleotides outside the gene matches: 6. This CDR3 is built from 15 residues. The CDR3 DNA reads TGTGCCAGCAGCTTGAGCGGGGGTTCCCCCTACGAGCAGTACTTC. Protein product: CASSLSGGSPYEQYF.

This clonotype was found a few times. This chain joins TRBV11-2 and TRBJ2-7; no clear D. V lost 1 base to trimming and J lost 9 bases, with 16 bases between them. Germline loops: CDR1 SGHAT, CDR2 FQNNGV. The CDR3 contains 14 residues. This CDR3 is CASSLGTDRPSQYF. The CDR3 DNA is TGTGCCAGCAGCTTAGGAACCGACCGACCCTCGCAGTACTTC.